These 9 T cell receptor beta chains originate from one sample sequenced in a study of CD8 T cells in Susac syndrome (dated by TCRdb to 2018 to 2020). The method behind the library was the immunoSEQ multiplex PCR assay. RNA was extracted with the RNeasy kit and about 0.5 to 1 ug was reverse transcribed using random hexamers. TCRdb applied fastp at Q25 and MiXCR to the public reads, then kept only in-frame beta chains. Every distinct CDR3 protein forms one entry, paired with its most common genes and DNA. Within this sample are approximately 150,000 distinct CDR3 sequences, with roughly 95% of them counted one time only. The ten most abundant clones make up roughly 0.08% of the sample. Source material: CD4+ T cells from PBMCs. The receptors originated from a human donor with Susac syndrome.

J is TRBJ1-1 and V is TRBV20-1, with a weak D call TRBD1 (6 bases). Germline CDR1 is DFQATT and CDR2 is SNEGSKA (reference sequence). The germline V and J ends were trimmed by 6 bases and 4 bases, with 24 bases remaining between them. The CDR3 contains 16 residues. The CDR3 DNA is TGCAGTGCCCGCGGGGGGGGCCCTGAAGCGATCACTGAAGCTTTCTTT. This translates into CSARGGGPEAITEAFF.

The V call is TRBV2, the J call TRBJ2-5; D call uncertain. Trimming removed 4 bases at V and 5 bases at J, with 11 bases between. This CDR3 spans 13 amino acids. Germline V lookup: CDR1 SNHLY, CDR2 FYNNEI. This chain's CDR3 is CASSVAGLETQYF. In DNA, the CDR3 is TGTGCCAGCAGTGTTGCAGGTCTGGAGACCCAGTACTTC.

V usage is TRBV12-3 or TRBV12-4 and J usage is TRBJ1-4; 7 bases match TRBD1. The V gene end was trimmed by 6 bases and the J gene end by 8 bases; junction bases not matched to a gene: 9. The CDR3 loop spans 14 amino acids. The CDR3 protein is CASSNRQGYEKLFF. CDR3 coding DNA: TGTGCCAGCAGCAATAGACAGGGATACGAAAAACTGTTTTTT.

The J gene is TRBJ2-1, the V gene TRBV19; the D is unclear. The CDR3 is 13 residues long. Per the germline V gene, CDR1 is LNHDA and CDR2 is SQIVND (reference sequence). Between the trimmed V and J ends, which lost 4 bases and 9 bases, there was a span of 13 bases. The CDR3, as DNA: TGTGCCAGTAGTACCTTCTCGGTTGGTGAGCAGTTCTTC. Amino acids: CASSTFSVGEQFF.

The DNA for the CDR3 is TGCGCCAGCAAGTCCGAGGCGAACACCGGGGAGCTGTTTTTT. It specifies CASKSEANTGELFF. The genes are TRBV5-1 and TRBJ2-2; D is unresolved. Germline V gene data show CDR1 as SGHRS and CDR2 as YFSETQ. The V gene lost 6 bases and the J gene lost 0 bases, with 9 bases spanning the gap. CDR3 length equals 14 residues.

The gene calls are TRBV20-1 and TRBJ1-2; no reliable D call. V shed 5 bases and J shed 4 bases, with 17 bases lying between them. Germline lookup yields CDR1 DFQATT and CDR2 SNEGSKA (reference sequence). The CDR3 covers 14 residues. CDR3 sequence (DNA): TGCAGTGCTGAGCCCGTTGCGGTTGGCTATGGCTACACCTTC. Translation: CSAEPVAVGYGYTF.

The gene calls are TRBV4-1 and TRBJ1-1, with D maybe TRBD1 (5 bases). Germline CDR1 reads MGHRA; CDR2 reads YSYEKL. Trimming cost V 4 bases and J 4 bases, with 16 bases left between them. This CDR3 has 15 residues. The CDR3 region has the DNA TGCGCCAGCAGCCCGACAGCGGGAATCGGCACTGAAGCTTTCTTT. It translates to CASSPTAGIGTEAFF.

The chain uses TRBV11-3 and TRBJ1-6; 7 bases are shared with TRBD1. The length of the CDR3 is 17 residues. Trimming took 1 base from V and 5 from J; bases not matched to a gene: 8. In germline, CDR1 is SGHNT, CDR2 YENEEA. The CDR3 DNA follows: TGTGCCAGCAGCTTAGTGCGGGACAGAGAAAATAATTCACCCCTCCACTTT. Residues: CASSLVRDRENNSPLHF.

The chain uses TRBV7-9 and TRBJ1-4; maybe TRBD1 (6 bases). Germline lookup yields CDR1 SEHNR and CDR2 FQNEAQ (reference sequence). The CDR3 loop spans 14 amino acids. The V end was cut by 3 bases, the J end by 5 bases, with 10 bases between. CDR3 sequence reads: CASSFFQGNEKLFF. CDR3 coding DNA: TGTGCCAGCAGCTTCTTTCAGGGGAATGAAAAACTGTTTTTT.